The 16 T cell receptor beta chains below were found in one sample sequenced in a study of Ad26.COV2.S vaccination and SARS-CoV-2 variants. Sequencing used immunoSEQ multiplex PCR; TCRdb keeps in-frame clones, though not all of them. Of around 300,000 clones in the sample, roughly 90% were seen once. Treatment indicated: around 19 received Ad26.COV2.S at low or high dose, single or two shots; 5 received placebo; per-sample allocation not given. Material that was analyzed had been drawn on day 63 after the first vaccine or placebo injection. The source was peripheral blood, collected in a trial of Ad26.COV2.S vaccine versus placebo. The receptors derive from a person aged 18-65 years who received the Ad26.COV2.S COVID-19 vaccine or a placebo.

To note about this clone: An end of the junction differs from the germline gene, which may be a read error. The chain recombines TRBV20-1 with TRBJ2-7, with 7 bases fitting TRBD1. CDR1 and CDR2 from the germline V gene are DFQATT and SNEGSKA (reference sequence). The CDR3 is 9 amino acids. CDR3 nucleotides: TGCAGTGCTGAGGGACAGCTACTCTTC. It encodes CSAEGQLLF.

This clone has only one observation. The rearrangement links TRBV19 to TRBJ1-5; 8 bases match TRBD1. The J segment lost 7 bases and the V segment lost 7 bases, leaving 9 bases of the junction unmatched. Per the germline V gene, CDR1 is LNHDA and CDR2 is SQIVND (reference sequence). This CDR3 spans 14 amino acids. CDR3 loop: CASKVTGDFQPQHF. The CDR3 DNA follows: TGTGCCAGTAAGGTGACAGGGGATTTCCAGCCCCAGCATTTT.

The chain employs TRBV7-9 and TRBJ2-5; 8 nucleotides line up with TRBD1. This CDR3 comprises 15 residues. Trimming at V came to 5 bases and at J to 2 bases, leaving 7 bases not matched to a gene. Germline V lookup: CDR1 SEHNR, CDR2 FQNEAQ (reference sequence). The CDR3: CASSHRGWLQETQYF. The CDR3 nucleotides read TGTGCCAGCAGCCACAGGGGGTGGTTGCAAGAGACCCAGTACTTC. Supplemented by reference TRBV7-9 and TRBJ2-5, the full variable domain reads DTGVSQNPRHKITKRGQNVTFRCDPISEHNRLYWYRQTLGQGPEFLTYFQNEAQLEKSRLLSDRFSAERPKGSFSTLEIQRTEQGDSAMYLCASSHRGWLQETQYFGPGTRLLVL.

This chain links TRBV5-6 with TRBJ1-1; TRBD1 might be the D (5 bases). Trimming took 2 bases from V and 4 from J, leaving 12 bases between them. From germline, CDR1 is SGHDT and CDR2 YYEEEE. This CDR3 spans 14 amino acids. The CDR3 sequence: CASSFRVGGTEAFF. The CDR3 DNA is TGTGCCAGCAGCTTCAGGGTTGGTGGCACTGAAGCTTTCTTT.

This sequence joins TRBV27 and TRBJ2-2, with D uncertain. In germline, CDR1 is MNHEY, CDR2 SMNVEV (reference sequence). Trimming cost V 8 bases and J 3 bases, with 22 bases left between them. CDR3 length: 17 amino acids. The CDR3 spells CASGKQTSTFDTGELFF. In DNA, the CDR3 is TGTGCCAGCGGTAAACAAACCAGTACCTTTGACACCGGGGAGCTGTTTTTT.

In this sample, this clone turned up once. The chain employs TRBV6-1 and TRBJ2-3; 7 bases are a match to TRBD1. The germline V gene encodes CDR1 MNHNS and CDR2 SASEGT. The J segment lost 0 bases and the V segment lost 2 bases, leaving 5 bases of the junction unmatched. CDR3 length: 16 amino acids. CDR3 in amino acids: CASSERKGASTDTQYF. CDR3 DNA sequence: TGTGCCAGCAGTGAACGGAAGGGGGCTAGCACAGATACGCAGTATTTT.

V gene TRBV9 combines with J gene TRBJ2-3; 7 bases match TRBD1. The germline gives CDR1 SGDLS, CDR2 YYNGEE. Trimming cost V 0 bases and J 4 bases; bases outside gene matches: 8. The CDR3 has 16 amino acids. CDR3 sequence: CASSVDNRGISDTQYF. CDR3 DNA: TGTGCCAGCAGCGTAGACAACAGGGGAATCTCAGATACGCAGTATTTT.

The rearrangement links TRBV6-1 to TRBJ1-6; D perhaps matches TRBD1 (5 bases). This CDR3 is built from 15 residues. Between the trimmed V and J ends, which lost 2 bases and 4 bases, there was a span of 9 bases. Germline-derived CDR1 and CDR2 are MNHNS and SASEGT. The chain's CDR3 is CASSEIGAYNSPLHF. The DNA of the CDR3 is TGTGCCAGCAGTGAAATAGGGGCATATAATTCACCCCTCCACTTT.

The rearrangement uses TRBV13 and TRBJ2-3; D ambiguous. The germline V gene has CDR1 PRHDT and CDR2 FYEKMQ (reference sequence). The CDR3 is 12 residues long. V lost 6 bases and J lost 2, with 6 bases in between. In DNA form, the CDR3 reads TGTGCCAGCAGAAGGGACACAGATACGCAGTATTTT. This encodes CASRRDTDTQYF.

This chain joins TRBV6-5 and TRBJ2-2; D remains unclear. V lost 7 bases to trimming and J lost 7 bases, with 10 bases between them. The CDR3 has 12 amino acids. Germline V gives CDR1 MNHEY, CDR2 SVGAGI. The CDR3 region has the DNA TGTGCCAGCAAAGACCCTGTCGGGGAGCTGTTTTTT. Amino acid sequence: CASKDPVGELFF.

The chain couples TRBV20-1 to TRBJ2-7; D is perhaps TRBD1 or TRBD2 (5 bases each). The CDR3 extends over 11 amino acids. V lost 6 bases to trimming and J lost 3 bases, with 9 bases between them. Germline values: CDR1 DFQATT, CDR2 SNEGSKA (reference sequence). The CDR3: CSAGTIYEQYF. The CDR3 nucleotides read TGCAGTGCCGGGACCATCTACGAGCAGTACTTC.

The rearrangement joins TRBV9 to TRBJ1-4; 7 bases are shared with TRBD1. This CDR3 has 15 residues. Germline V gene lookup returns CDR1 SGDLS and CDR2 YYNGEE. Trimming took 4 bases from V and 3 from J; bases not matched to a gene: 6. CDR3 loop: CASSLWTGPNEKLFF. In DNA, the CDR3 is TGTGCCAGCAGCCTATGGACAGGTCCTAATGAAAAACTGTTTTTT.

J is TRBJ2-4 and V is TRBV28; 7 bases line up with TRBD1. The CDR3 sequence is 15 residues long. Germline loops: CDR1 MDHEN, CDR2 SYDVKM. Trimming removed 4 bases from V and 4 bases from J; junction bases left unmatched: 7. CDR3: CASSSPQGVKNIQYF. CDR3 DNA sequence: TGTGCCAGCAGTTCCCCCCAGGGGGTAAAAAACATTCAGTACTTC.

The chain carries TRBV29-1 and TRBJ2-3, with 7 bases fitting TRBD2. Per the germline V gene, CDR1 is SQVTM and CDR2 is ANQGSEA. V dropped 6 bases and J dropped 4; count of bases not matched to a gene: 7. This CDR3 spans 13 amino acids. This CDR3 is CSVDPGGPDTQYF. For the CDR3, the DNA is TGCAGCGTCGACCCGGGGGGACCAGATACGCAGTATTTT.

The chain links TRBV29-1 to TRBJ2-2; TRBD1 is a possible D gene (6 bases). Per germline, CDR1 SQVTM and CDR2 ANQGSEA. The CDR3 is made up of 14 amino acids. Trimming left V 4 bases short and J 1 base short, with 10 bases between. The CDR3 reads CSVVLDRNTGELFF. The CDR3 nucleotides read TGCAGCGTTGTTTTGGACAGGAACACCGGGGAGCTGTTTTTT.

The rearrangement links TRBV6-2 or TRBV6-3 to TRBJ2-1; TRBD2 matches at 14 bases. The CDR3 consists of 17 residues. V lost 0 bases to trimming and J lost 9 bases; unmatched junction nucleotides: 7. CDR1 MNHEY and CDR2 SVGEGT come from the germline V gene. CDR3 DNA sequence: TGTGCCAGCAGTTACTCTAAGGGACTAGCGGGAGTCAGTGAGCAGTTCTTC. The encoded protein is CASSYSKGLAGVSEQFF.